Listed below are T cell receptor beta chains from one sample, sequenced in a study of cytomegalovirus exposure and HLA in healthy donors. Some clones are missing from TCRdb's copy, which holds only in-frame ones; the method was immunoSEQ multiplex PCR. The profile shows over 90,000 clones, around four fifths of them singletons. Source material: PBMCs. The receptors were sampled from a middle-aged man in good health and CMV-seronegative. The conserved cysteine and the conserved F or W are not part of the CDR3 here. A D gene is named only where the DNA matches it firmly.

V | D | CDR3
TRBV5-1 | TRBD1 | ASSLRTGANTGELF
TRBV15 | . | ATSSRDSGNTIY
TRBV11-2 | TRBD1 | ASSSLTGRTTEAF
TRBV5-6 | TRBD1 | ASSLEQVGQVNQPQH
TRBV7-9 | . | ASSPTRQFPSTGELF
TRBV5-1 | TRBD2 | ASSLRIAGGDNTQY
TRBV29-1 | TRBD2 | SVRGGRSYNEQF
TRBV19 | . | ASRENTGPSYEQY
TRBV7-9 | TRBD2 | SSTPLGGKSANVLT
TRBV7-9 | TRBD1 | AEIRDRDSANTGELF
TRBV7-9 | . | ASSLLRTYSYNEQF
TRBV6-1 | TRBD2 | GGERGANTDTQY
TRBV6-6 | TRBD1 | ASSSRRGQGNEQF
TRBV19 | TRBD2 | ASSIFSGGISYEQY
TRBV4-3 | TRBD2 | ASSQVASGDYEQY
TRBV27 | . | ASSSLSYFPYEQY
TRBV28 | . | ASRGRDGNT
TRBV25-1 | . | ASSEGPTPQETQY
TRBV15 | TRBD2 | ATSRAGGVAEQY
TRBV5-4 | . | ASSARKQGSFYEQY
TRBV19 | TRBD2 | ASRELAGAHNEQF
TRBV6-1 | TRBD1 | ASSGGQLMNTEAF
TRBV10-3 | TRBD1 | AISPSTGGTDTQY
TRBV5-4 | TRBD2 | ASSRAGVVLADSYEQY
TRBV7-8 | . | ASSRSAGSLYGYT
TRBV10-3 | . | AISDPGDLKLDYGYT
TRBV19 | TRBD1 | ASSRLPGQAYEQY
TRBV2 | . | ASYQDSYEQY
TRBV12-5 | TRBD2 | ASGGASLAGGLDTQY
TRBV19 | . | ASSTLGEVGYGYT
TRBV5-4 | . | ASSPRNMNTEAF
TRBV6-6 | TRBD2 | ASSRTSGGPAGEQY
TRBV7-9 | TRBD1 | ASSPGQNYGYT
TRBV5-1 | TRBD1 | ASNPGQGGTDTQY
TRBV14 | . | ASSLEDSLRYT
TRBV30 | TRBD2 | AWSWTSGGPDTQY
TRBV7-9 | . | ASSLGRDGYT
TRBV2 | . | ASNRQSEQY
TRBV7-2 | TRBD2 | ASSSGLAGTFPYEQY
TRBV9 | TRBD2 | ASSVWTSGTGELF
TRBV5-1 | . | ASSNGGLNTEAF
TRBV30 | . | AWSVRRRPGNTIY
TRBV5-1 | . | ASGSELAGTGELF
TRBV5-4 | . | ASSLNRGAEGANVLT
TRBV7-9 | . | ASSLGSFNEQF